This T cell receptor (beta chain) comes out of a study of blood T cell repertoires in COVID-19. Measured with immunoSEQ multiplex PCR; TCRdb has only the in-frame clones, and not every one. The data hold about 480,000 clones, with approximately 89% observed a single time. The germline V and J ends were trimmed by 0 bases and 3 bases, with 12 bases remaining between them. Per the germline V gene, CDR1 is SGDLS and CDR2 is YYNGEE. This CDR3 has 15 residues. This clone was seen once. The rearrangement joins TRBV9 to TRBJ2-5, with no clear D. The clonotype was recovered from a man between 18 and 29 years old with COVID-19, enrolled during active disease. The sequenced sample consisted of peripheral blood. The DNA of the CDR3 is TGTGCCAGCAGCGTAGCTATTGGTGAGAAAGAGACCCAGTACTTC. Translation: CASSVAIGEKETQYF.